This note documents a single T cell receptor beta chain sequence. Its matching antigen is unknown. The sample's time point: roughly 10-day in vitro stimulation with candidate neoantigen peptide 7. The sample is drawn from a study of PD-1 blockade in mismatch repair-deficient tumors. Study-level points and caveats: All three positive peptides came from frameshift mutations, yielding 142 blood TCRs.

Assay used: immunoSEQ multiplex PCR; TCRdb lists only in-frame clones, some missing. The table includes more than 7,500 clones, 75% to 90% detected once. Per germline, CDR1 ENHRY and CDR2 SYGVKD. The CDR3 covers 13 residues. The V segment lost 6 bases and the J segment 7 bases; nucleotides outside the gene matches: 6. The input for sequencing was cells cultured in vitro, taken from a patient treated with pembrolizumab. The genes are TRBV10-3 and TRBJ2-1; 7 nucleotides align to TRBD1. This sequence was found in an adult with mismatch repair-deficient cancer. CDR3: CAIREQGSNEQFF. CDR3 bases: TGTGCCATCAGGGAACAGGGGAGTAATGAGCAGTTCTTC.